This T cell receptor (beta chain) was found in a study of response to subunit inactivated influenza vaccine. V was shortened by 0 bases and J by 6 bases, with 15 bases between the two germline ends. CDR1 is GTSNPN, CDR2 SVGIG, per germline (reference sequence). The CDR3 loop spans 15 amino acids. About this clonotype itself: Its antigen remains unidentified.

Each CDR3 protein gets one entry after TCRdb re-called the RT-PCR reads with MiXCR. The data contain a few hundred thousand distinct CDR3 sequences, 12% to 15% of them singletons. Broader study findings: Only a handful of new T cells, the authors suggested, are recruited with each seasonal influenza vaccination.

This chain connects TRBV30 to TRBJ2-4, with D tentatively TRBD2 (6 bases). Source: PBMCs from blood, taken about 13 days after vaccination. The origin of this receptor is a man between 45 and 60 years old who received an inactivated influenza vaccine. The CDR3 protein is CAWSVRGGGLNIQYF. The CDR3 DNA follows: TGTGCCTGGAGTGTACGAGGTGGAGGGTTAAACATTCAGTACTTC.